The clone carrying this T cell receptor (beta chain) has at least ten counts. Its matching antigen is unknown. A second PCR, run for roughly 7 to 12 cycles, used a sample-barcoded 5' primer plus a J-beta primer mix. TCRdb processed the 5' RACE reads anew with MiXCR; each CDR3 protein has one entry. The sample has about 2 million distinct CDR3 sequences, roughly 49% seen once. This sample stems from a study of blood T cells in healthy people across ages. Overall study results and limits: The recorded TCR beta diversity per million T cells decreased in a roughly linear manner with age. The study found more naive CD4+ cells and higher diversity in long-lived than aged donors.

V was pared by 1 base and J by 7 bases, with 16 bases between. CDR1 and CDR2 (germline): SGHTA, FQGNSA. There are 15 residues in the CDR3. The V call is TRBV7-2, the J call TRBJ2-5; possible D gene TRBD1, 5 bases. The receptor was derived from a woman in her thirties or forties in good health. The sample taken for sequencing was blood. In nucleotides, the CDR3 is TGTGCCAGCAGCTTAGACGTAGCTTCCCAGGGGACCCAGTACTTC. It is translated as CASSLDVASQGTQYF.